These 12 T cell receptor beta chains came from one sample sequenced in a study of CD8+CD57+ T cells in acquired aplastic anemia. It was genomic DNA that served as the template for profiling TCR beta VDJ and CDR3. From the reads, TCRdb called clonotypes with MiXCR, one entry per CDR3 protein. The sample holds about 200,000 distinct CDR3 sequences, roughly 33% seen once. What was sequenced was sorted CD4+, CD8+, or CD8+CD57+ T cells (not recorded which) from PBMCs. The receptors were sampled from a human donor in good health, serving as a control.

This clonotype was seen a handful of times. V is TRBV28 and J is TRBJ1-2; D is uncertain. V dropped 2 bases and J dropped 0 bases, with 28 bases sitting between them. Germline loops: CDR1 MDHEN, CDR2 SYDVKM. CDR3 length: 21 residues. CDR3 sequence: CASSLPAYFRLSSPTNYGYTF. The DNA of the CDR3 is TGTGCCAGCAGTTTACCCGCCTACTTCCGTCTCAGCAGCCCCACTAACTATGGCTACACCTTC.

This clonotype was seen many times. The genes are TRBV7-9 and TRBJ2-3; D unresolved. Germline CDR1 reads SEHNR; CDR2 reads FQNEAQ (reference sequence). V was clipped by 5 bases and J by 4 bases, with 4 bases between them. The CDR3 runs 11 residues. Here the CDR3 reads CASSDADTQYF. DNA for the CDR3: TGTGCCAGCAGCGATGCAGATACGCAGTATTTT.

The chain links TRBV5-4 to TRBJ2-2, with a possible D match to TRBD1 (5 bases). Germline lookup yields CDR1 SGHNT and CDR2 YYREEE (reference sequence). The CDR3 is made up of 14 amino acids. Trimming stripped 1 base from V and 4 bases from J, with 8 bases between. The CDR3 nucleotides read TGTGCCAGCAGCTTGTGGGGCTTCACCGGGGAGCTGTTTTTT. Residues: CASSLWGFTGELFF.

The chain couples TRBV6-5 to TRBJ1-1, with D hard to call. Germline V gives CDR1 MNHEY, CDR2 SVGAGI. The CDR3 sequence is 14 residues long. The V and J ends lost 4 bases and 5 bases respectively, with 14 bases between them. The CDR3 protein is CASSSLVRGTEAFF. The CDR3 coding sequence is TGTGCCAGCAGTTCCCTTGTGAGAGGAACTGAAGCTTTCTTT.

In its sample, this clonotype was seen many times. The CDR3 is CSVGSGGSLNTEAFF. The CDR3 DNA is TGCAGTGTAGGTTCTGGGGGCAGTTTGAACACTGAAGCTTTCTTT. The rearrangement links TRBV20-1 to TRBJ1-1, with D tentatively TRBD1 (6 bases). Trimming took 7 bases from V and 0 from J, leaving 18 bases between them. Germline V CDR1 and CDR2: DFQATT, SNEGSKA (reference sequence). This CDR3 has 15 amino acids.

The chain couples TRBV29-1 to TRBJ2-1, with D possibly matching TRBD2 (7 bases). Trimming took off 6 bases at V and 8 bases at J, with 11 bases between the two ends. CDR1 is SQVTM and CDR2 is ANQGSEA in the germline V gene. The CDR3 totals 11 residues. The DNA of the CDR3 is TGCAGCGTGTGGGGGGGCCATGAGCAGTTCTTC. It codes for CSVWGGHEQFF.

Note on this clonotype: The junction differs from germline at one of its ends, possibly a read error. This chain joins TRBV10-3 and TRBJ2-1; the D gene is possibly TRBD1 (6 bases). The CDR3 is made up of 15 amino acids. Looked up from germline, CDR1 is ENHRY and CDR2 is SYGVKD. The CDR3 protein is CAIRTGQGVGLEQLF. The CDR3 nucleotides are TGTGCCATCAGGACAGGACAAGGAGTTGGGTTGGAGCAGCTCTTC.

About this clonotype itself: Without the conserved terminal phenylalanine or tryptophan, this CDR3 likely stems from a read error. The chain joins TRBV3-1 to TRBJ1-6; 7 bases map to TRBD1. This CDR3 is built from 15 residues. With V trimmed by 1 base and J by 9 bases, 6 bases remained unmatched. Germline CDR1 reads LGHDT; CDR2 reads YNNKEL (reference sequence). The DNA for the CDR3 is TGTGCCAGCAGCCAAGTTTCAGGGGGAGTTTCACCCCTCCACTCT. This sequence encodes CASSQVSGGVSPLHS.

The chain combines TRBV18 with TRBJ2-7; tentative D call: TRBD1 (6 bases). CDR3 length: 14 amino acids. Germline assignment: CDR1 KGHSH and CDR2 LQKENI. The V end lost 5 bases, the J end lost 6 bases, and 17 bases lay between the germline ends. CDR3 sequence: CASSVTGIDSEQYF. CDR3 bases: TGTGCCAGCTCAGTCACAGGGATTGACTCCGAGCAGTACTTC.

The genes are TRBV11-1 and TRBJ2-5, with TRBD2 identical over 13 bases. The germline gives CDR1 SGHAT, CDR2 FQDESV (reference sequence). The V segment lost 5 bases and the J segment 2 bases; nucleotides outside the gene matches: 5. The CDR3 spans 16 residues. The CDR3 nucleotides are TGTGCCAGCAGCGAACAACTAGCGGGGGGGCAAGAGACCCAGTACTTC. This encodes CASSEQLAGGQETQYF.

This clonotype was seen many times. The J gene is TRBJ1-1, the V gene TRBV29-1; no reliable D call. CDR3 length: 14 residues. CDR1 and CDR2 (germline): SQVTM, ANQGSEA. With 5 bases removed from V and 2 bases from J, the gap between germline ends came to 15 bases. The CDR3 here is CSVRFKELNTEAFF. CDR3 bases: TGCAGCGTTCGGTTCAAGGAGTTAAACACTGAAGCTTTCTTT.

CDR3 amino acids: CASKVWQGPGGYTF. The DNA for the CDR3 is TGTGCCAGCAAGGTTTGGCAGGGACCGGGGGGCTACACCTTC. The chain combines TRBV2 with TRBJ1-2; weak D call: TRBD1 (5 bases). Deletions cut 7 bases from V and 8 bases from J, with 20 bases between. CDR3 length: 14 amino acids. Germline-derived CDR1 and CDR2 are SNHLY and FYNNEI.